This paragraph covers one T cell receptor (beta chain) sequence. Its specificity is not known. This record belongs to a study of chemoradiotherapy in HPV16-positive cancers. Notes on the study in general: Functional assays defining HPV-specific T cells used only two HPV16-positive patients. Candidate HPV-specific clones and E7-related TCR motifs grew in tumor during treatment.

Germline CDR1 reads SGHTA; CDR2 reads FQGNSA. The CDR3 is 16 residues long. The ends were cut back, 4 bases at V and 4 bases at J, with 14 bases in the middle. Here immunoSEQ multiplex PCR was the method, and the copy in TCRdb shows in-frame clones only, minus some. The sample holds roughly 34,000 clones, about 86% seen once. This receptor was identified in a human donor with HPV-associated anogenital cancer. The chain carries TRBV7-2 and TRBJ1-6; D remains ambiguous. The source material was blood, sampled from a patient who underwent chemoradiotherapy. The CDR3 is CASSYAVTAYNSPLHF. CDR3 DNA sequence: TGTGCCAGCAGCTATGCGGTAACGGCTTATAATTCACCCCTCCACTTT.